This is a list of T cell receptor beta chains from one sample in a study of T cells after yellow fever vaccination. TCRdb used MiXCR to reprocess the 5' RACE reads, holding one entry per CDR3 protein. The table has about 320,000 distinct CDR3 sequences, approximately 13% seen once. The input for sequencing was CD4+ T cells sorted from PBMCs, taken 15 days after the yellow fever booster vaccination. These TCRs come from a man aged 18 to 29 who received the YFV17D yellow fever vaccine. Both conserved end residues are part of each CDR3. Fields, in order: D gene, V gene, J gene, clone size, CDR3 protein, CDR3 DNA. The D gene is left open where the match is weak. Part of the rows lack a size; the others show once, few, many or a class for expanded clones.

D gene: .; V gene: TRBV7-9; J gene: TRBJ1-2; clone size: .; CDR3 protein: CASSPQPGVNYGYTF; CDR3 DNA: TGTGCCAGCAGCCCTCAACCGGGGGTTAACTATGGCTACACCTTC
D gene: TRBD2; V gene: TRBV5-1; J gene: TRBJ2-4; clone size: few; CDR3 protein: CASSALAGLAKNIQYF; CDR3 DNA: TGCGCCAGCAGCGCCCTAGCGGGGCTAGCCAAAAACATTCAGTACTTC
D gene: .; V gene: TRBV5-1; J gene: TRBJ2-7; clone size: .; CDR3 protein: CASSCSGPEQYF; CDR3 DNA: TGCGCCAGCAGCTGTTCGGGGCCCGAGCAGTACTTC
D gene: TRBD2; V gene: TRBV4-3; J gene: TRBJ2-1; clone size: many; CDR3 protein: CASSQLGGMSYNEQFF; CDR3 DNA: TGCGCCAGCAGCCAACTGGGGGGGATGTCCTACAATGAGCAGTTCTTC
D gene: .; V gene: TRBV7-9; J gene: TRBJ2-5; clone size: .; CDR3 protein: CASSLAAGHGETQYF; CDR3 DNA: TGTGCCAGCAGCTTAGCGGCAGGCCACGGAGAGACCCAGTACTTC
D gene: TRBD1; V gene: TRBV10-2; J gene: TRBJ1-2; clone size: .; CDR3 protein: CASTVSGTGSNYGYTF; CDR3 DNA: TGCGCCAGCACCGTGTCCGGGACAGGGTCCAACTATGGCTACACCTTC
D gene: .; V gene: TRBV7-2; J gene: TRBJ2-5; clone size: few; CDR3 protein: CASSHNRDLGETQYF; CDR3 DNA: TGTGCCAGCAGCCACAACCGGGACTTAGGAGAGACCCAGTACTTC
D gene: .; V gene: TRBV5-1; J gene: TRBJ2-3; clone size: many; CDR3 protein: CASSFPLVTDTQYF; CDR3 DNA: TGCGCCAGCAGCTTCCCCCTCGTCACAGATACGCAGTATTTT
D gene: TRBD1; V gene: TRBV19; J gene: TRBJ2-7; clone size: many; CDR3 protein: CASSIRQGAVEQYF; CDR3 DNA: TGTGCCAGTAGTATAAGGCAGGGGGCGGTCGAGCAGTACTTC
D gene: .; V gene: TRBV19; J gene: TRBJ1-3; clone size: .; CDR3 protein: CASDPRAENTIYF; CDR3 DNA: TGTGCCAGTGATCCCAGGGCTGAAAACACCATATATTTT
D gene: .; V gene: TRBV3-1; J gene: TRBJ2-1; clone size: few; CDR3 protein: CASSRELAYNEQFF; CDR3 DNA: TGTGCCAGCAGCCGCGAGCTAGCCTACAATGAGCAGTTCTTC
D gene: TRBD2; V gene: TRBV7-3; J gene: TRBJ2-3; clone size: few; CDR3 protein: CASSSLTSGGPPRSWETQYF; CDR3 DNA: TGTGCCAGCAGCTCACTGACTAGCGGGGGGCCCCCCCGGAGTTGGGAGACGCAGTATTTT
D gene: .; V gene: TRBV30; J gene: TRBJ2-7; clone size: .; CDR3 protein: CAWSVPATGLSFEQYF; CDR3 DNA: TGTGCCTGGAGTGTACCAGCGACAGGCCTTTCCTTCGAGCAGTACTTC
D gene: .; V gene: TRBV29-1; J gene: TRBJ2-2; clone size: few; CDR3 protein: CSALPSGVGTGELFF; CDR3 DNA: TGCAGCGCTCTCCCGTCGGGGGTCGGAACCGGGGAGCTGTTTTTT
D gene: .; V gene: TRBV3-1; J gene: TRBJ2-3; clone size: many; CDR3 protein: CASTSQSGRLDTQYF; CDR3 DNA: TGTGCCAGCACCTCCCAGAGCGGACGGTTGGATACGCAGTATTTT
D gene: .; V gene: TRBV6-2/TRBV6-3; J gene: TRBJ1-2; clone size: .; CDR3 protein: CASSPAVGNYGYTF; CDR3 DNA: TGTGCCAGCAGCCCGGCCGTAGGAAACTATGGCTACACCTTC
D gene: TRBD1; V gene: TRBV7-3; J gene: TRBJ1-1; clone size: .; CDR3 protein: CASSPEGGGNTEAFF; CDR3 DNA: TGTGCCAGCAGCCCTGAAGGGGGCGGGAACACTGAAGCTTTCTTT
D gene: .; V gene: TRBV7-3; J gene: TRBJ2-1; clone size: few; CDR3 protein: CASSSPGTPLSEQFF; CDR3 DNA: TGTGCCAGCAGCTCCCCCGGGACTCCGTTGAGTGAGCAGTTCTTC
D gene: .; V gene: TRBV6-2/TRBV6-3; J gene: TRBJ1-5; clone size: .; CDR3 protein: CASSYSMDYSNQPQHF; CDR3 DNA: TGTGCCAGCAGTTACTCGATGGACTATAGCAATCAGCCCCAGCATTTT
D gene: TRBD2; V gene: TRBV15; J gene: TRBJ2-5; clone size: .; CDR3 protein: CATSKEGHRGGETQYF; CDR3 DNA: TGTGCCACCAGCAAGGAGGGGCATAGGGGAGGGGAGACCCAGTACTTC
D gene: TRBD2; V gene: TRBV7-7; J gene: TRBJ2-3; clone size: many; CDR3 protein: CASSGGGAGDTQYF; CDR3 DNA: TGTGCCAGCAGCGGCGGGGGGGCAGGAGATACGCAGTATTTT
D gene: .; V gene: TRBV20-1; J gene: TRBJ1-2; clone size: .; CDR3 protein: CSASLRGNGYTF; CDR3 DNA: TGCAGTGCTAGCCTCCGGGGAAATGGCTACACCTTC
D gene: .; V gene: TRBV21-1; J gene: TRBJ2-1; clone size: few; CDR3 protein: CASSGGAGRPSYNEQFF; CDR3 DNA: TGTGCCAGCAGCGGGGGAGCAGGAAGACCCTCCTACAATGAGCAGTTCTTC
D gene: TRBD1; V gene: TRBV12-3/TRBV12-4; J gene: TRBJ1-2; clone size: many; CDR3 protein: CASSLNDRVEGYTF; CDR3 DNA: TGTGCCAGCAGTTTAAATGACAGGGTGGAGGGCTACACCTTC
D gene: .; V gene: TRBV6-1; J gene: TRBJ2-1; clone size: .; CDR3 protein: CASSESGRMSSYNEQFF; CDR3 DNA: TGTGCCAGCAGTGAATCGGGCAGGATGAGCTCCTACAATGAGCAGTTCTTC
D gene: TRBD2; V gene: TRBV20-1; J gene: TRBJ2-5; clone size: .; CDR3 protein: CSARDPGSGAETQYF; CDR3 DNA: TGCAGTGCTAGAGATCCAGGTAGCGGGGCTGAGACCCAGTACTTC
D gene: .; V gene: TRBV4-3; J gene: TRBJ2-2; clone size: .; CDR3 protein: CASSQDPPRRAANTGELFF; CDR3 DNA: TGCGCCAGCAGCCAAGATCCCCCGAGGCGGGCGGCTAACACCGGGGAGCTGTTTTTT
D gene: .; V gene: TRBV19; J gene: TRBJ2-6; clone size: .; CDR3 protein: CASTRDRDPPTVLTF; CDR3 DNA: TGTGCCAGTACACGCGACCGGGACCCCCCCACGGTCCTGACTTTC
D gene: TRBD1; V gene: TRBV5-4; J gene: TRBJ1-6; clone size: few; CDR3 protein: CASSWDRDNSPLHF; CDR3 DNA: TGTGCCAGCAGCTGGGACAGAGATAATTCACCCCTCCACTTT
D gene: TRBD2; V gene: TRBV7-9; J gene: TRBJ2-5; clone size: many; CDR3 protein: CASRGGARETQYF; CDR3 DNA: TGTGCCAGCCGGGGGGGGGCTCGGGAGACCCAGTACTTC
D gene: TRBD1; V gene: TRBV27; J gene: TRBJ2-5; clone size: few; CDR3 protein: CASSFSWGQGNQETQYF; CDR3 DNA: TGTGCCAGCAGTTTCAGTTGGGGACAGGGCAACCAAGAGACCCAGTACTTC
D gene: TRBD1; V gene: TRBV15; J gene: TRBJ2-7; clone size: .; CDR3 protein: CATSRAGTAGIEQYF; CDR3 DNA: TGTGCCACCAGCAGGGCAGGGACAGCCGGTATCGAGCAGTACTTC
D gene: .; V gene: TRBV4-3; J gene: TRBJ2-2; clone size: .; CDR3 protein: CASSQGAGRGVGELFF; CDR3 DNA: TGCGCCAGCAGCCAAGGGGCGGGCAGGGGAGTCGGGGAGCTGTTTTTT